The 31 T cell receptor beta chains below were found in one sample sequenced in a study of T cells in Graves' hyperthyroidism and ophthalmopathy. Researchers took RNA transcripts and amplified the TCR beta CDR3 regions from them. A first-round RT-PCR of the TCR CDR3 used the HTBI primer set. Each CDR3 protein is one row after TCRdb ran MiXCR on the multiplex PCR reads. The table records roughly 650,000 distinct CDR3 sequences, 16% of them present only once. Sequencing was performed on blood. The receptor source for this set is a middle-aged woman with Graves' ophthalmopathy.

This clonotype was recorded many times. The chain carries TRBV6-2 or TRBV6-3 and TRBJ2-5; D is ambiguous. V lost 2 bases, J lost 1 base, and 11 bases lay in between. The CDR3 length is 15 residues. CDR1 is MNHEY and CDR2 is SVGEGT in the germline V gene. In DNA form, the CDR3 reads TGTGCCAGCAGTTACCCCATCTTGGGCCAAGAGACCCAGTACTTC. This translates into CASSYPILGQETQYF.

In this sample, this clonotype turned up a few times. The chain couples TRBV20-1 to TRBJ2-5, with a tentative D call TRBD2 (6 bases). CDR1 is DFQATT, CDR2 SNEGSKA, per germline (reference sequence). V lost 7 bases and J lost 7, with 22 bases in between. The length of the CDR3 is 14 residues. Written as DNA, the CDR3 is TGCAGTGTTCCACCCGGGGCCCCGGAGGGGACCCAGTACTTC. Translating it yields CSVPPGAPEGTQYF.

The table lists this clonotype with many counts. The rearrangement uses TRBV12-3 or TRBV12-4 and TRBJ2-3, with TRBD1 identical over 7 bases. V was clipped by 8 bases and J by 2 bases; unmatched bases: 7. The CDR3 is made up of 14 amino acids. The CDR3 protein is CASGRDSHTDTQYF. CDR3 DNA: TGTGCCAGCGGACGGGACAGCCACACAGATACGCAGTATTTT.

At least ten counts were recorded for this clonotype. The chain recombines TRBV7-9 with TRBJ2-3; perhaps TRBD2 as D (6 bases). CDR3 length: 16 residues. The V end was cut by 5 bases, the J end by 0 bases, with 15 bases between. The germline V gene encodes CDR1 SEHNR and CDR2 FQNEAQ (reference sequence). The CDR3 bases are TGTGCCAGCAGCCCCTCGCGGACTACTAGCACAGATACGCAGTATTTT. The encoded protein is CASSPSRTTSTDTQYF. Supplemented by reference TRBV7-9 and TRBJ2-3, the full variable domain reads DTGVSQNPRHKITKRGQNVTFRCDPISEHNRLYWYRQTLGQGPEFLTYFQNEAQLEKSRLLSDRFSAERPKGSFSTLEIQRTEQGDSAMYLCASSPSRTTSTDTQYFGPGTRLTVL.

This clonotype has only a few counts. This may come from a read error, since a much larger clone is one base off. The chain combines TRBV18 with TRBJ2-5; D may correspond to TRBD1 or TRBD2 (5 bases each). Germline V gene lookup returns CDR1 KGHSH and CDR2 LQKENI. The CDR3 sequence is 15 residues long. The CDR3 nucleotides read TGTACCAGCTCGCCCGGGGCCGACTTCCAAGAGACCCAGTACTTC. Protein sequence: CTSSPGADFQETQYF.

Ten or more counts support this clonotype. The V call is TRBV7-9, the J call TRBJ2-2, with 7 bases matching TRBD2. The CDR3 loop spans 14 amino acids. Per germline, CDR1 SEHNR and CDR2 FQNEAQ (reference sequence). After removal of 1 base from V and 6 bases from J, the junction contained 2 bases not matched to a gene. CDR3 sequence reads: CASSLVAGAGELFF. The CDR3 nucleotides read TGTGCCAGCAGCTTAGTGGCGGGAGCCGGGGAGCTGTTTTTT.

The chain employs TRBV20-1 and TRBJ1-1; 7 nucleotides agree with TRBD1. Trimming took 4 bases from V and 0 from J; bases not matched to a gene: 8. Germline CDR1 and CDR2: DFQATT and SNEGSKA (reference sequence). The CDR3 runs to 15 residues. The CDR3 nucleotides are TGCAGTGCTATCGGGACAGAGAACATGAACACTGAAGCTTTCTTT. This sequence encodes CSAIGTENMNTEAFF.

The sample holds a few counts of this clonotype. The rearrangement joins TRBV12-3 or TRBV12-4 to TRBJ1-3; D uncertain. CDR3 length: 16 amino acids. Trimming took off 0 bases at V and 0 bases at J, with 9 bases between the two ends. The CDR3 bases are TGTGCCAGCAGTTTAGCGCTAACAGTCTCTGGAAACACCATATATTTT. Its translation is CASSLALTVSGNTIYF.

This clonotype was seen repeatedly, ten times or more. V gene TRBV5-5 combines with J gene TRBJ2-1; 7 bases align to TRBD1. CDR1 SGHKS and CDR2 YYEKEE come from the germline V gene (reference sequence). The CDR3 has 13 amino acids. The ends lost 5 bases at V and 7 bases at J; junction bases unmatched: 6. CDR3: CASRQATGNEQFF. CDR3 nucleotide sequence: TGTGCCAGCAGGCAAGCGACAGGGAATGAGCAGTTCTTC.

J is TRBJ2-2 and V is TRBV7-2; weak D call: TRBD2 (5 bases). The germline V gene encodes CDR1 SGHTA and CDR2 FQGNSA. Between the trimmed V and J ends, which lost 3 bases and 7 bases, there was a span of 9 bases. This CDR3 has 13 amino acids. The CDR3, as DNA: TGTGCCAGCAGCTTCATCCGGGACGGGGAGCTGTTTTTT. Residues: CASSFIRDGELFF.

This clonotype came up many times. The V gene is TRBV12-3 or TRBV12-4, the J gene TRBJ2-1, with D hard to call. Trimming pared 6 bases from V and 0 bases from J, leaving 12 bases between. This CDR3 contains 15 residues. CDR3 sequence: CASSLTLSSYNEQFF. CDR3 nucleotide sequence: TGTGCCAGCAGCCTCACACTGAGCTCCTACAATGAGCAGTTCTTC.

A note on this clonotype: This may be a read error: a much more frequent sequence differs by one nucleotide. The rearrangement links TRBV6-1 to TRBJ2-7; no clear D gene. V was cut by 2 bases and J by 1 base, with 12 bases left in between. CDR1 is MNHNS, CDR2 SASEGT, per germline. This CDR3 is built from 15 residues. CDR3 in amino acids: CASSEIYRVSYEQYF. DNA of the CDR3: TGTGCCAGCAGTGAAATTTACCGGGTTTCCTACGAGCAGTACTTC.

This clonotype was seen ten or more times. The chain uses TRBV18 and TRBJ2-5; D uncertain. Germline CDR1 and CDR2: KGHSH and LQKENI. Trimming removed 5 bases from V and 2 bases from J, with 6 bases in between. The CDR3 is 12 amino acids. CDR3 sequence: CASSIRQETQYF. The DNA for the CDR3 is TGTGCCAGCTCAATCCGGCAAGAGACCCAGTACTTC.

This clonotype occurred many times. The chain joins TRBV14 to TRBJ2-1; the match to TRBD1 covers 9 bases. V lost 1 base and J lost 5; bases outside the gene matches: 3. CDR1 and CDR2 (germline): SGHDN, FVKESK. The CDR3 spans 15 residues. Written as DNA, the CDR3 is TGTGCCAGCAGCCAAGCCTGGACAGGGGACAATGAGCAGTTCTTC. Its protein product is CASSQAWTGDNEQFF.

This clonotype has ten or more counts. The gene calls are TRBV2 and TRBJ2-5; D is unclear. Deletions cut 5 bases from V and 4 bases from J, with 11 bases between. Germline CDR1 and CDR2: SNHLY and FYNNEI. The CDR3 loop spans 13 amino acids. The chain's CDR3 is CASSSGLTETQYF. The CDR3 DNA reads TGTGCCAGCAGTTCCGGGCTCACAGAGACCCAGTACTTC.

The table lists this clonotype with many counts. This sequence joins TRBV27 and TRBJ2-7; D is possibly TRBD1 (5 bases). Germline CDR1 MNHEY, CDR2 SMNVEV (reference sequence). Trimming removed 5 bases at V and 3 bases at J, with 20 bases between. The CDR3 runs to 16 residues. The chain's CDR3 is CASSPLTGRVIYEQYF. The CDR3 DNA is TGTGCCAGCAGTCCCCTGACGGGCAGGGTAATCTACGAGCAGTACTTC.

As concerns this clonotype: A much larger clone lies one base from this, so it may be a read error. This chain links TRBV20-1 with TRBJ2-7; 10 bases are shared with TRBD2. With 6 bases clipped from V and 7 bases from J, the junction kept 15 bases outside the gene matches. Per the germline V gene, CDR1 is DFQATT and CDR2 is SNEGSKA (reference sequence). CDR3 length equals 15 residues. CDR3 region: CSAFHRGLARNEQYF. The CDR3 DNA reads TGCAGTGCCTTCCACAGGGGACTAGCGAGAAATGAGCAGTACTTC.

The chain couples TRBV20-1 to TRBJ2-7; TRBD1 matches 8 bases. V lost 3 bases, J lost 4 bases, and 17 bases stayed unmatched. The V gene's germline CDR1 is DFQATT and CDR2 SNEGSKA (reference sequence). The CDR3 spans 17 residues. The CDR3 sequence is CSASPSSPGQANYEQYF. In DNA form, the CDR3 reads TGCAGTGCTAGCCCAAGCTCACCGGGACAGGCAAATTACGAGCAGTACTTC.

In its sample, this clonotype was seen many times. The chain uses TRBV6-1 and TRBJ1-5; D remains unclear. Germline CDR1 MNHNS, CDR2 SASEGT. CDR3 size: 15 residues. V was clipped by 8 bases and J by 0 bases, with 14 bases between them. This CDR3 reads CASPYPEGSNQPQHF. The CDR3 coding sequence is TGTGCCAGCCCCTACCCGGAAGGTAGCAATCAGCCCCAGCATTTT.

This clonotype was counted ten times or more. The chain is built from TRBV30 and TRBJ1-6; TRBD1 matches 11 bases. CDR3 length equals 13 residues. The V gene's germline CDR1 is GTSNPN and CDR2 SVGIG (reference sequence). Trimming took 6 bases from V and 7 from J; bases not matched to a gene: 2. CDR3 bases: TGTGCCTGCAGGGACAGGGGGAATTCACCCCTCCACTTT. This codes for CACRDRGNSPLHF.

The V gene is TRBV5-4, the J gene TRBJ2-5, with TRBD2 identical over 10 bases. CDR1 SGHNT and CDR2 YYREEE come from the germline V gene (reference sequence). V shed 5 bases, J shed 5 bases, and the junction held 15 bases outside the gene matches. This CDR3 contains 17 residues. The CDR3 DNA follows: TGTGCCAGCAGTACCTCAGCGGGGGGGCCGAATGGGGAGACCCAGTACTTC. It codes for CASSTSAGGPNGETQYF. The whole variable domain, remainder taken from reference TRBV5-4 and TRBJ2-5, is ETGVTQSPTHLIKTRGQQVTLRCSSQSGHNTVSWYQQALGQGPQFIFQYYREEENGRGNFPPRFSGLQFPNYSSELNVNALELDDSALYLCASSTSAGGPNGETQYFGPGTRLLVL.

This clonotype was picked up many times. This CDR3 is CASSLGTGGEAFF. CDR3 in DNA: TGTGCCAGCAGCTTAGGGACAGGGGGCGAAGCTTTCTTT. The V gene is TRBV7-9, the J gene TRBJ1-1; 11 bases are shared with TRBD1. The trim removed 1 base at V and 8 bases at J, leaving 0 bases unmatched. Germline CDR1 reads SEHNR; CDR2 reads FQNEAQ (reference sequence). CDR3 length: 13 amino acids.

This chain uses TRBV20-1 with TRBJ2-3; D tentatively fits TRBD1 or TRBD2 (5 bases each). Germline CDR1 reads DFQATT; CDR2 reads SNEGSKA (reference sequence). The CDR3 contains 12 residues. The V end lost 3 bases, the J end lost 3 bases, and 7 bases lay between the germline ends. The CDR3 loop is CSARWGTDTQYF. The CDR3 bases are TGCAGTGCTAGGTGGGGGACAGATACGCAGTATTTT.

This clonotype was recorded a few times. The chain couples TRBV5-1 to TRBJ2-7; D may be TRBD1 or TRBD2 (5 bases each). V lost 1 base and J lost 0, with 14 bases in between. Per germline, CDR1 SGHRS and CDR2 YFSETQ. The CDR3 is 16 residues long. CDR3 residues: CASSLTRGTVSYEQYF. In DNA, the CDR3 is TGCGCCAGCAGCTTGACCAGAGGGACCGTCTCCTACGAGCAGTACTTC.

In its sample, this clonotype was seen many times. The V gene is TRBV7-9, the J gene TRBJ2-1; D possibly uses TRBD1 or TRBD2 (6 bases each). The CDR3 length is 12 residues. V dropped 5 bases and J dropped 9 bases, with 11 bases sitting between them. Looked up from germline, CDR1 is SEHNR and CDR2 is FQNEAQ (reference sequence). Here the CDR3 DNA reads TGTGCCAGCAGCCCGGGGGCGAGTGAGCAGTTCTTC. It yields the protein CASSPGASEQFF.

A few counts support this clonotype. The rearrangement uses TRBV29-1 and TRBJ1-2; D ambiguous. Germline CDR1 and CDR2: SQVTM and ANQGSEA. CDR3 length: 11 residues. The ends were cut back, 4 bases at V and 0 bases at J, with 3 bases in the middle. CDR3: CSVVTNYGYTF. CDR3 in DNA: TGCAGCGTTGTTACTAACTATGGCTACACCTTC.

This clonotype showed up many times. The rearrangement joins TRBV10-3 to TRBJ2-7; D call uncertain. V lost 0 bases, J lost 3 bases, and 9 bases lay in between. Germline V gene data show CDR1 as ENHRY and CDR2 as SYGVKD. This CDR3 spans 14 amino acids. The CDR3 DNA is TGTGCCATCAGTGAGTCGATTGGCAGCTACGAGCAGTACTTC. It codes for CAISESIGSYEQYF.

This clonotype was counted between two and nine times. The chain combines TRBV5-1 with TRBJ1-2, with 7 bases lining up with TRBD1. V lost 7 bases and J lost 5; bases outside the gene matches: 8. CDR1 and CDR2 from the germline V gene are SGHRS and YFSETQ. The CDR3 sequence is 13 residues long. DNA of the CDR3: TGCGCCAGCTCCCACGGGACAGATTATGGCTACACCTTC. Translation: CASSHGTDYGYTF.

The chain combines TRBV7-2 with TRBJ1-2, with D perhaps TRBD1 (6 bases). CDR3 length: 14 amino acids. Trimming removed 5 bases at V and 0 bases at J, with 10 bases between. Per the germline V gene, CDR1 is SGHTA and CDR2 is FQGNSA. This chain's CDR3 is CASSETGSNYGYTF. CDR3 DNA sequence: TGTGCCAGCAGCGAAACAGGGTCTAACTATGGCTACACCTTC.

This clonotype was counted between two and nine times. This sequence joins TRBV6-1 and TRBJ1-6; D is undetermined. This CDR3 has 16 residues. Trimming stripped 4 bases from V and 9 bases from J, with 19 bases between. CDR1 and CDR2 from the germline V gene are MNHNS and SASEGT. Here the CDR3 reads CASSVSQSTNLSPLHF. As DNA, the CDR3 is TGTGCCAGCAGTGTATCCCAGTCCACCAACCTTTCACCCCTCCACTTT.

This clonotype has a count of ten or more. The chain uses TRBV6-1 and TRBJ2-7; 12 positions agree with TRBD1. The CDR3 extends over 18 amino acids. The V and J ends lost 5 bases and 2 bases, in that order; junction bases with no gene match: 13. In germline, CDR1 is MNHNS, CDR2 SASEGT. CDR3: CASSTGQGARRSPYEQYF. The CDR3 coding sequence is TGTGCCAGCAGTACGGGACAGGGGGCACGGAGGAGCCCCTACGAGCAGTACTTC.